Each of the 6 T cell receptor beta chains below was sequenced from the same sample in a study of T cells expressing NK-cell markers. From its re-call of the 5' RACE reads, TCRdb lists each CDR3 protein once, without DNA. Its clone listing holds fewer than 300,000 distinct CDR3 sequences. The specimen sequenced was blood T cells: a sorted CD56 or NKG2C T cell subset, CD4+ or CD8+ T cells, or bulk PBMC T cells (not recorded which). The origin of the receptors is a woman aged 18 to 69 in good health.

V gene TRBV5-8 combines with J gene TRBJ2-1. Germline V lookup: CDR1 SGHTS, CDR2 YDEGEE. The CDR3 runs 12 residues. The CDR3 loop is CASSSYHNEQFF.

The CDR3 sequence is CAWSDRGSNQPQHF. The rearrangement links TRBV30 to TRBJ1-5. The CDR3 contains 14 residues. Germline V gives CDR1 GTSNPN, CDR2 SVGIG (reference sequence).

This chain links TRBV28 with TRBJ1-5; TCRdb's D call, TRBD1, is unchecked because there is no DNA. The CDR3 runs 19 residues. Per germline, CDR1 MDHEN and CDR2 SYDVKM. The CDR3 sequence: CASSLWDIQGQGLNQPQHF.

V and J are TRBV7-8 and TRBJ2-1; TCRdb designates TRBD2, a call that cannot be tested without DNA. CDR3 length equals 16 residues. Per the germline V gene, CDR1 is SGHVS and CDR2 is FQNEAQ. The CDR3 reads CASSPSGTSSVREQFF. Full variable domain (rest looked up from reference TRBV7-8 and TRBJ2-1): GAGVSQSPRYKVAKRGQDVALRCDPISGHVSLFWYQQALGQGPEFLTYFQNEAQLDKSGLPSDRFFAERPEGSVSTLKIQRTQQEDSAVYLCASSPSGTSSVREQFFGPGTRLTVL.

CDR3 in amino acids: CASSRLGGIYGYTF. J is TRBJ1-2 and V is TRBV5-5. Looked up from germline, CDR1 is SGHKS and CDR2 is YYEKEE (reference sequence). The CDR3 has 14 residues.

This sequence joins TRBV6-2 or TRBV6-3 and TRBJ1-2; TCRdb selects TRBD1, and the lack of DNA leaves this call unchecked. The CDR3 is made up of 14 amino acids. Germline CDR1 reads MNHEY; CDR2 reads SVGEGT. CDR3 sequence: CASSSQGISYGYTF.